This T cell receptor (beta chain) was identified during a study of T cell repertoires in cytomegalovirus infection. Germline assignment: CDR1 MNHNS and CDR2 SASEGT. V was clipped by 2 bases and J by 0 bases; unmatched bases: 18. The CDR3 contains 21 residues. The study's findings and limits: The ex vivo response was dominated by HLA-C-restricted CMV-specific TCR beta clonotypes.

This clonotype was recorded a few times. Its antigen remains unknown. TCRdb fed the reads into MiXCR, producing one record per CDR3 protein. Here the sample spans hundreds of thousands of distinct CDR3 sequences, 31% being singletons. This sequence joins TRBV6-1 and TRBJ2-3, with 9 bases identical to TRBD2. The input for sequencing was cultured CD8+ T cells from PBMCs, taken from culture after CMV antigen stimulation. This clonotype was sampled from a human donor in good health (CMV status not recorded). Some clones in this sample may be carry-over from other donors' samples. CDR3 protein: CASSEPKEGSGGLTSTDTQYF. CDR3 bases: TGTGCCAGCAGTGAACCGAAGGAGGGTAGCGGGGGACTAACTAGCACAGATACGCAGTATTTT.